These 28 T cell receptor beta chains were sequenced from one sample in a study of CD8 T cells in ankylosing spondylitis. TCRdb recomputed calls from the 5' RACE reads with MiXCR, one row per CDR3 protein. This sample has about 360,000 distinct CDR3 sequences, with more than 20% found just once. Material for sequencing was blood, either unsorted or a sorted T cell fraction (not recorded which). These receptors all stem from a male donor with ankylosing spondylitis or in good health (not recorded which).

This rearrangement joins TRBV7-9 to TRBJ2-7; 12 bases fit TRBD2. From germline, CDR1 is SEHNR and CDR2 FQNEAQ (reference sequence). The trim removed 4 bases at V and 4 bases at J, leaving 11 bases unmatched. The CDR3 totals 17 residues. For the CDR3, the DNA is TGTGCCAGCAGCTCCCCGCGCCTAGCGGGGGGGCGGTACGAGCAGTACTTC. Its translation is CASSSPRLAGGRYEQYF.

V and J are TRBV6-1 and TRBJ2-2, with 10 positions matching TRBD1. The CDR3 loop spans 16 amino acids. Germline V gene data show CDR1 as MNHNS and CDR2 as SASEGT. After removal of 6 bases from V and 6 bases from J, the junction contained 10 bases not matched to a gene. In DNA form, the CDR3 reads TGTGCCAGCAGCCCATCTGAGACAGGGGGCCCCGGGGAGCTGTTTTTT. Protein product: CASSPSETGGPGELFF.

V is TRBV27 and J is TRBJ2-2; 9 nucleotides match TRBD1. CDR3 length: 14 residues. CDR1 and CDR2 from the germline V gene are MNHEY and SMNVEV (reference sequence). V was pared by 6 bases and J by 6 bases, with 5 bases of the junction left unmatched. This CDR3 is CASRTGGYAGELFF. DNA of the CDR3: TGTGCCAGCAGGACAGGGGGGTACGCCGGGGAGCTGTTTTTT.

This clonotype turned up a few times. This chain uses TRBV7-9 with TRBJ1-2, with a possible D match to TRBD1 (6 bases). Trimming cost V 0 bases and J 5 bases, with 13 bases left between them. The germline V gene has CDR1 SEHNR and CDR2 FQNEAQ (reference sequence). The CDR3 contains 15 residues. CDR3 residues: CASSLAVDRSYGYTF. The CDR3 DNA reads TGTGCCAGCAGCTTAGCGGTCGACAGGTCTTATGGCTACACCTTC.

The chain links TRBV29-1 to TRBJ2-3; TRBD2 agrees at 7 bases. This CDR3 has 13 amino acids. Unmatched junction bases numbered 5, after V lost 6 bases and J lost 2 bases. Germline V gene data show CDR1 as SQVTM and CDR2 as ANQGSEA. CDR3 in amino acids: CSVTAGDTDTQYF. CDR3 nucleotide sequence: TGCAGCGTAACGGCGGGGGACACAGATACGCAGTATTTT.

This clonotype was observed many times. The chain combines TRBV15 with TRBJ1-3, with TRBD1 as a possible D gene (5 bases). Trimming removed 1 base at V and 1 base at J, with 11 bases between. The V gene's germline CDR1 is LNHNV and CDR2 YYDKDF (reference sequence). This CDR3 comprises 16 residues. CDR3 residues: CATSRGRWGSGNTIYF. CDR3 bases: TGTGCCACCAGCAGAGGCCGCTGGGGGTCTGGAAACACCATATATTTT.

This clonotype turned up a few times. The V and J genes are TRBV15 and TRBJ2-2; D is ambiguous. The length of the CDR3 is 12 residues. V was cut by 4 bases and J by 8 bases, with 8 bases left in between. The germline CDR1 and CDR2 sequences are LNHNV and YYDKDF (reference sequence). The CDR3 reads CATSNLGGELFF. The CDR3 DNA is TGTGCCACCAGCAACCTTGGGGGGGAGCTGTTTTTT.

This clonotype was seen more than once but under ten times. The V gene is TRBV6-2 or TRBV6-3, the J gene TRBJ2-5; D call uncertain. V lost 2 bases, J lost 2 bases, and 9 bases lay in between. CDR1 is MNHEY, CDR2 SVGEGT, per germline. The CDR3 totals 14 residues. In DNA form, the CDR3 reads TGTGCCAGCAGTTACCGCTTACTTCAAGAGACCCAGTACTTC. The encoded protein is CASSYRLLQETQYF.

The chain carries TRBV12-3 or TRBV12-4 and TRBJ2-1; TRBD1 or TRBD2 may be the D gene (5 bases each). The V end was cut by 6 bases, the J end by 8 bases, with 17 bases between. CDR3 length: 14 amino acids. The CDR3 protein is CASSFRDLAHEQFF. CDR3 nucleotides: TGTGCCAGCAGCTTCCGGGACCTCGCCCATGAGCAGTTCTTC.

This clonotype came up a few times. The chain uses TRBV3-1 and TRBJ2-3; no clear D. V was trimmed by 0 bases and J by 4 bases, leaving 11 bases between them. The CDR3 extends over 15 amino acids. Germline values: CDR1 LGHDT, CDR2 YNNKEL (reference sequence). The CDR3 sequence is CASSQDPGGADTQYF. CDR3 nucleotides: TGTGCCAGCAGCCAAGATCCAGGCGGCGCAGATACGCAGTATTTT.

V is TRBV15 and J is TRBJ1-1; 7 bases map to TRBD1. In germline, CDR1 is LNHNV, CDR2 YYDKDF (reference sequence). The V gene end was trimmed by 3 bases and the J gene end by 7 bases; junction bases not matched to a gene: 5. This CDR3 is built from 13 residues. In DNA form, the CDR3 reads TGTGCCACCAGCAGGACAGGGTTGGTTGAAGCTTTCTTT. Translation: CATSRTGLVEAFF.

The rearrangement joins TRBV11-2 to TRBJ2-1; 13 nucleotides line up with TRBD2. This CDR3 spans 19 amino acids. The germline CDR1 and CDR2 sequences are SGHAT and FQNNGV. V lost 2 bases, J lost 4 bases, and 11 bases stayed unmatched. CDR3: CASSLLGTSGALKYNEQFF. In nucleotides, the CDR3 is TGTGCCAGCAGCTTACTAGGGACTAGCGGGGCCCTGAAATACAATGAGCAGTTCTTC.

This clonotype has just a few counts. The chain recombines TRBV10-3 with TRBJ2-2; 9 bases map to TRBD2. The CDR3 runs 14 residues. The junction had 4 bases not matched to a gene; V was cut back by 8 bases and J by 3 bases. Germline CDR1 ENHRY, CDR2 SYGVKD. The CDR3 coding sequence is TGTGCCATCGGAGCGGGGGGTTACACCGGGGAGCTGTTTTTT. Translating gives CAIGAGGYTGELFF.

This clonotype was observed a handful of times. The chain has TRBV5-4 and TRBJ1-1, with 9 bases lining up with TRBD1. Germline CDR1 reads SGHNT; CDR2 reads YYREEE (reference sequence). The CDR3 spans 16 residues. V was pared by 4 bases and J by 7 bases, with 14 bases of the junction left unmatched. The CDR3 loop reads CASSLFNGQGRNEAFF. In DNA, the CDR3 is TGTGCCAGCAGCCTATTCAATGGACAGGGGAGAAATGAAGCTTTCTTT.

There are a few counts of this clonotype. The V and J genes are TRBV27 and TRBJ1-1, with D unresolved. CDR3 length: 16 amino acids. V dropped 6 bases and J dropped 5 bases, with 22 bases sitting between them. Germline V gives CDR1 MNHEY, CDR2 SMNVEV (reference sequence). The CDR3 sequence is CASRPGLESPGTEAFF. For the CDR3, the DNA is TGTGCCAGCAGGCCGGGTCTCGAAAGCCCAGGTACTGAAGCTTTCTTT.

This clonotype was seen ten or more times. The V and J genes are TRBV20-1 and TRBJ2-1, with 9 bases matching TRBD1. Trimming took 4 bases from V and 7 from J; bases not matched to a gene: 14. Germline CDR1 DFQATT, CDR2 SNEGSKA (reference sequence). The CDR3 runs to 16 residues. The CDR3 bases are TGCAGTGCTATGGGGGGACAGGGCGCCCACATGAATGAGCAGTTCTTC. This encodes CSAMGGQGAHMNEQFF.

V is TRBV9 and J is TRBJ2-1, with 8 bases lining up with TRBD2. J lost 0 bases, V lost 4 bases, and 3 bases had no gene match. The V gene's germline CDR1 is SGDLS and CDR2 YYNGEE. The CDR3 runs to 15 residues. CDR3 nucleotides: TGTGCCAGCAGCCCCGGGGGGGCCTCCTACAATGAGCAGTTCTTC. Protein: CASSPGGASYNEQFF. Filled out from reference TRBV9 and TRBJ2-1, the complete variable domain reads DSGVTQTPKHLITATGQRVTLRCSPRSGDLSVYWYQQSLDQGLQFLIQYYNGEERAKGNILERFSAQQFPDLHSELNLSSLELGDSALYFCASSPGGASYNEQFFGPGTRLTVL.

This chain joins TRBV10-2 and TRBJ2-7; D remains unclear. Trimming cost V 3 bases and J 1 base, with 10 bases left between them. The CDR3 is 14 amino acids. In germline, CDR1 is WSHSY, CDR2 SAAADI. The CDR3 region is CASSDPLRSYEQYF. CDR3 nucleotides: TGCGCCAGCAGTGACCCCCTGAGATCCTACGAGCAGTACTTC.

This sequence joins TRBV6-5 and TRBJ2-3, with 7 bases identical to TRBD1. The V and J ends lost 5 bases and 5 bases, in that order; junction bases with no gene match: 13. CDR1 and CDR2 (germline): MNHEY, SVGAGI. This CDR3 contains 16 residues. The CDR3 region has the DNA TGTGCCAGCAGTCACGCCGGGACAGTTGAGGGAGATACGCAGTATTTT. This sequence encodes CASSHAGTVEGDTQYF.

This chain uses TRBV3-1 with TRBJ2-3; D is undetermined. Germline V lookup: CDR1 LGHDT, CDR2 YNNKEL (reference sequence). The V gene lost 2 bases and the J gene lost 4 bases, with 4 bases spanning the gap. The CDR3 has 12 residues. For the CDR3, the DNA is TGTGCCAGCAGCCAACCCCCAGATACGCAGTATTTT. Protein product: CASSQPPDTQYF.

The chain carries TRBV5-6 and TRBJ2-2; possible D gene TRBD1, 6 bases. The CDR3 totals 14 residues. The V end lost 4 bases, the J end lost 2 bases, and 9 bases lay between the germline ends. Germline assignment: CDR1 SGHDT and CDR2 YYEEEE. The CDR3 protein is CASSMGQNTGELFF. The CDR3 DNA follows: TGTGCCAGCAGCATGGGACAAAACACCGGGGAGCTGTTTTTT.

This chain connects TRBV7-9 to TRBJ2-1; TRBD1 matches at 7 bases. V was clipped by 0 bases and J by 12 bases; unmatched bases: 11. CDR1 SEHNR and CDR2 FQNEAQ come from the germline V gene (reference sequence). This CDR3 is built from 15 residues. The CDR3 sequence: CASSLAHRGNLGQFF. The CDR3 nucleotides are TGTGCCAGCAGCTTAGCTCACAGGGGCAACTTGGGGCAGTTCTTC.

This clonotype was counted only a few times. The CDR3 region has the DNA TGCAGCGTCCTGAAAGGCCCAACCTACAATGAGCAGTTCTTC. This sequence encodes CSVLKGPTYNEQFF. The gene calls are TRBV29-1 and TRBJ2-1; unclear D gene. Germline CDR1 SQVTM, CDR2 ANQGSEA. This CDR3 contains 14 residues. V gave up 6 bases and J gave up 2 bases, with 14 bases separating them.

This chain uses TRBV25-1 with TRBJ2-3, with a tentative D call TRBD2 (5 bases). Trimming took 5 bases from V and 1 from J, leaving 16 bases between them. CDR1 and CDR2 (germline): MGHDK, SYGVNS. CDR3 length: 16 residues. DNA of the CDR3: TGTGCCAGCAGTAAAGAGGGCGTCCAGGGCACAGATACGCAGTATTTT. This translates into CASSKEGVQGTDTQYF. The complete variable domain, with remaining parts taken from reference TRBV25-1 and TRBJ2-3, reads EADIYQTPRYLVIGTGKKITLECSQTMGHDKMYWYQQDPGMELHLIHYSYGVNSTEKGDLSSESTVSRIRTEHFPLTLESARPSHTSQYLCASSKEGVQGTDTQYFGPGTRLTVL.

This clonotype was seen only a few times. J is TRBJ2-5 and V is TRBV29-1; either TRBD1 or TRBD2 may fit D (5 bases each). With 0 bases removed from V and 5 bases from J, the gap between germline ends came to 19 bases. The CDR3 spans 16 residues. Germline lookup yields CDR1 SQVTM and CDR2 ANQGSEA. The CDR3 DNA follows: TGCAGCGTTGAAGATCTTATCAGGGTTAAGCGGGAGACCCAGTACTTC. Its protein product is CSVEDLIRVKRETQYF.

This clonotype was seen a few times. The gene calls are TRBV28 and TRBJ1-1; 8 bases align to TRBD1. CDR1 and CDR2 from the germline V gene are MDHEN and SYDVKM. After removal of 8 bases from V and 11 bases from J, the junction contained 13 bases not matched to a gene. The CDR3 covers 13 residues. CDR3 in amino acids: CASGLNDRGRAFF. For the CDR3, the DNA is TGTGCCAGCGGGCTCAATGACAGGGGTCGGGCTTTCTTT. Using reference TRBV28 and TRBJ1-1 for the parts outside the CDR3, the full variable domain is DVKVTQSSRYLVKRTGEKVFLECVQDMDHENMFWYRQDPGLGLRLIYFSYDVKMKEKGDIPEGYSVSREKKERFSLILESASTNQTSMYLCASGLNDRGRAFFGQGTRLTVV.

V gene TRBV29-1 combines with J gene TRBJ2-3; 11 positions match TRBD2. The CDR3 spans 15 residues. V dropped 3 bases and J dropped 10; count of bases not matched to a gene: 12. Germline lookup yields CDR1 SQVTM and CDR2 ANQGSEA. Written as DNA, the CDR3 is TGCAGCGTTGAGGTACTAGCGGGGGCCACGCGGGCGCAGTATTTT. Its translation is CSVEVLAGATRAQYF.

This CDR3 is CASSPRQGAMAGELFF. In DNA, the CDR3 is TGTGCCAGCAGTCCGAGACAGGGGGCGATGGCCGGGGAGCTGTTTTTT. The chain carries TRBV12-3 or TRBV12-4 and TRBJ2-2; 10 bases fit TRBD1. Unmatched junction bases numbered 9, after V lost 5 bases and J lost 6 bases. There are 16 residues in the CDR3.